This T cell receptor (beta chain) was sequenced in a study of cytomegalovirus exposure and HLA in healthy donors. Overall study results and limits: In terms of immune exposure information, only CMV serostatus was available. Being productive about 87% or about 30% of the time was typical of most TCR beta V segments in an earlier analysis.

60 Vbeta and 13 Jbeta primers were used in PCR. Authors' methods: Later, an analysis found about 80 million unique TCR beta chains, and about 10 million of these were shared. Produced via immunoSEQ multiplex PCR; TCRdb's table is partial and in-frame only. From that table come the V and J calls and clone size; the DNA was used to work out D and trimming. Here the sample spans around 140,000 clones, around 90% being singletons. In regard to this clone: Its antigen is undetermined.

The length of the CDR3 is 16 residues. V lost 3 bases to trimming and J lost 0 bases, with 15 bases between them. Per germline, CDR1 SGHRS and CDR2 YFSETQ. As for the donors, each was a healthy bone marrow donor. The chain recombines TRBV5-1 with TRBJ1-1; D is unresolved. The TCR was taken from a woman in her forties in good health and CMV-seronegative. The material sequenced was PBMCs. The CDR3 DNA sequence: TGCGCCAGCAGCTACCTACCGGCGGGGATGAACACTGAAGCTTTCTTT. It is translated as CASSYLPAGMNTEAFF.